This section outlines one T cell receptor beta chain sequence together with its context. What it recognizes is unknown. The data belong to a study of T cells after yellow fever vaccination. The overall study: Any fraction with a low cell number was prepared using SMART-Seq v4 Ultra Low Input. General observations from the study: Highly abundant clonotypes carried over from the bulk population could end up in FACS-sorted repertoires as contaminants.

Trimming took off 7 bases at V and 1 base at J, with 13 bases between the two ends. The CDR3 length is 15 residues. By 5'RACE template switching, TCR cDNA was produced, with a universal primer site and UMIs added in the process. Each CDR3 protein gets one entry after TCRdb re-called the 5' RACE reads with MiXCR. This sample has under 600,000 distinct CDR3 sequences; 21% occur once, and the top ten carry roughly a sixth. This TCR was sampled from a man aged 18 to 30 who received the YFV17D yellow fever vaccine. Source: PBMCs, taken around 3 weeks after the first yellow fever vaccination. The chain is built from TRBV12-3 or TRBV12-4 and TRBJ1-4; D is perhaps TRBD1 (5 bases). This chain's CDR3 is CASKKSGGTNEKLFF. The CDR3 DNA reads TGTGCCAGCAAGAAGTCCGGGGGAACTAATGAAAAACTGTTTTTT.